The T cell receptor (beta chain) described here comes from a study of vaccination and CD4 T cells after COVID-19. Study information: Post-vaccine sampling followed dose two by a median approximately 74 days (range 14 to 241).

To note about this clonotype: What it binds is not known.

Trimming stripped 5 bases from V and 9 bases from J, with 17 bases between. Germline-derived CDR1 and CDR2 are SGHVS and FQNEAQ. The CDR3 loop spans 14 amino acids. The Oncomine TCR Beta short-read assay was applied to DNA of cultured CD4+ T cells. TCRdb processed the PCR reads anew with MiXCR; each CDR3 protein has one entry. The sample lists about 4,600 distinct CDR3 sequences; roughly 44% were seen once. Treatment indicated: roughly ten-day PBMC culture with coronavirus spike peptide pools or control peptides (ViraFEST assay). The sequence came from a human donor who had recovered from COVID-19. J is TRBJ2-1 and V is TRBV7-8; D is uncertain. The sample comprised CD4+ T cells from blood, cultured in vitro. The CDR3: CASSHHARLGEQFF. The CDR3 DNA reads TGTGCCAGCAGCCATCACGCCCGTTTAGGTGAGCAGTTCTTC.